Following are 9 T cell receptor beta chains from one sample sequenced in a study of OX40 agonist ivuxolimab in advanced cancers. Sequencing used immunoSEQ multiplex PCR; TCRdb keeps in-frame clones, though not all of them. Of approximately 99,000 clones listed, around 95% were seen once; the top ten hold around 2%. Sequenced here: CD4+ or CD8+ T cells sorted from blood, sampled in a trial of the OX40 agonist ivuxolimab. The receptors were sampled from an adult with an advanced solid tumor such as melanoma, head and neck, liver or kidney cancer.

The V call is TRBV28, the J call TRBJ2-7, with D possibly being TRBD2 (6 bases). This CDR3 region has 15 residues. Germline CDR1 MDHEN, CDR2 SYDVKM. V was cut by 3 bases and J by 0 bases, with 12 bases left in between. The CDR3 bases are TGTGCCAGCAGTTTCTCATACGGGAGCTCCTACGAGCAGTACTTC. This codes for CASSFSYGSSYEQYF.

This chain connects TRBV9 to TRBJ1-1; D is perhaps TRBD1 (5 bases). CDR3 size: 14 residues. Trimming shortened V by 0 bases and J by 5 bases, and 11 bases separated the two germline ends. Looked up from germline, CDR1 is SGDLS and CDR2 is YYNGEE. CDR3 nucleotides: TGTGCCAGCAGCGTAGGGCAACGGGGGACTGAAGCTTTCTTT. Translating gives CASSVGQRGTEAFF.

The chain combines TRBV13 with TRBJ2-1; 7 nucleotides align to TRBD2. The junction had 12 bases not matched to a gene; V was cut back by 4 bases and J by 6 bases. The CDR3 extends over 16 amino acids. Per the germline V gene, CDR1 is PRHDT and CDR2 is FYEKMQ (reference sequence). The CDR3: CASSSGGTPLANEQFF. In nucleotides, the CDR3 is TGTGCCAGCAGCTCCGGGGGGACCCCCCTCGCCAATGAGCAGTTCTTC. Drawing the rest from reference TRBV13 and TRBJ2-1, the complete variable domain is AAGVIQSPRHLIKEKRETATLKCYPIPRHDTVYWYQQGPGQDPQFLISFYEKMQSDKGSIPDRFSAQQFSDYHSELNMSSLELGDSALYFCASSSGGTPLANEQFFGPGTRLTVL.

This sequence joins TRBV13 and TRBJ2-7; 12 bases map to TRBD2. CDR1 is PRHDT, CDR2 FYEKMQ, per germline (reference sequence). V lost 4 bases and J lost 3; bases outside the gene matches: 1. The CDR3 loop spans 14 amino acids. The CDR3 reads CASSSGLAGYEQYF. For the CDR3, the DNA is TGTGCCAGCAGCTCGGGACTAGCGGGCTACGAGCAGTACTTC.

The chain recombines TRBV7-2 with TRBJ1-1, with D unclear. The CDR3 is made up of 14 amino acids. CDR1 is SGHTA, CDR2 FQGNSA, per germline. Trimming stripped 1 base from V and 4 bases from J, with 10 bases between. The CDR3 loop is CASSLVSRGTEAFF. Here the CDR3 DNA reads TGTGCCAGCAGCTTAGTATCCAGAGGCACTGAAGCTTTCTTT.

The V and J genes are TRBV15 and TRBJ2-1; TRBD1 aligns across 9 bases. This CDR3 has 16 amino acids. CDR1 and CDR2 (germline): LNHNV, YYDKDF (reference sequence). V lost 5 bases and J lost 4; bases outside the gene matches: 9. The CDR3 loop is CATSDKTGGYYNEQFF. CDR3 in DNA: TGTGCCACCAGCGACAAAACAGGGGGCTATTACAATGAGCAGTTCTTC.

J is TRBJ2-6 and V is TRBV7-9; D assignment may be TRBD1 or TRBD2 (5 bases each). Trimming cost V 6 bases and J 1 base, with 7 bases left between them. Germline CDR1 is SEHNR and CDR2 is FQNEAQ (reference sequence). This CDR3 has 14 residues. CDR3: CASSGGSGANVLTF. In nucleotides, the CDR3 is TGTGCCAGCAGTGGGGGATCTGGGGCCAACGTCCTGACTTTC.

This clone has just one count. The rearrangement uses TRBV5-6 and TRBJ1-2, with D unresolved. CDR1 is SGHDT and CDR2 is YYEEEE in the germline V gene. The V end was cut by 0 bases, the J end by 4 bases, with 13 bases between. The CDR3 extends over 15 amino acids. The CDR3 region has the DNA TGTGCCAGCAGCTTGGAGATGGGCGACCCCTATGGCTACACCTTC. Amino acids: CASSLEMGDPYGYTF.

The chain couples TRBV13 to TRBJ1-6; no clear D. The CDR3 sequence is 13 residues long. The V end lost 5 bases, the J end lost 8 bases, and 10 bases lay between the germline ends. Germline V gene lookup returns CDR1 PRHDT and CDR2 FYEKMQ (reference sequence). The CDR3 DNA follows: TGTGCCAGCAGCCAAGATCCCCATTCACCCCTCCACTTT. Translated: CASSQDPHSPLHF.